These T cell receptor beta chains were read from a single sample in a study of blood T cells in healthy people across ages. TCRdb recomputed calls from the 5' RACE reads with MiXCR, one row per CDR3 protein. The sample yields under 2,000,000 distinct CDR3 sequences, around half seen once. Material for sequencing was blood. The source of these receptors is a middle-aged woman in good health. Both conserved end residues are part of each CDR3. D genes are given only for firm matches. Clone size appears in some rows only: once, few, many, or a class for an expanded clone.

DNA: TGTGCCAGCAGTTACTCGATTTCTAGCGGGAGACCCTACGAGCAGTACTTC
CDR3: CASSYSISSGRPYEQYF
D: TRBD2
V: TRBV6-5
J: TRBJ2-7
size: .

DNA: TGTGCCAGCAGCCCCCACAACAGGGAGGACCACTATGGCTACACCTTC
CDR3: CASSPHNREDHYGYTF
D: .
V: TRBV6-2/TRBV6-3
J: TRBJ1-2
size: .

DNA: TGCAGTGCCTGGACGACAGAATCCTACGAGCAGTACTTC
CDR3: CSAWTTESYEQYF
D: .
V: TRBV20-1
J: TRBJ2-7
size: .

DNA: TGCAGTGCTAGAGCCCCCCTTGGCGGGTCCGGCGCAGATACGCAGTATTTT
CDR3: CSARAPLGGSGADTQYF
D: .
V: TRBV20-1
J: TRBJ2-3
size: few

DNA: TGTGCCAGCAGCTTAGGAGCGGGGGGTTTAGGAGGGACCCAGTACTTC
CDR3: CASSLGAGGLGGTQYF
D: TRBD2
V: TRBV7-9
J: TRBJ2-5
size: .

DNA: TGCGCCAGCACCCCACTAGCGGGGAACCAAGAGACCCAGTACTTC
CDR3: CASTPLAGNQETQYF
D: TRBD2
V: TRBV5-1
J: TRBJ2-5
size: .

DNA: TGTGCCAGCAGCCTAGATATCGTAAACAATGAGCAGTTCTTC
CDR3: CASSLDIVNNEQFF
D: .
V: TRBV11-2
J: TRBJ2-1
size: .

DNA: TGTGCCAGCAGTTTATCCCGACTAGCGGGGGGTATCCAGGGGGAGACCCAGTACTTC
CDR3: CASSLSRLAGGIQGETQYF
D: TRBD2
V: TRBV12-3/TRBV12-4
J: TRBJ2-5
size: .

DNA: TGTGCCAGCAGCCGCGGGGGTAAGGGCGCCTACGAGCAGTACTTC
CDR3: CASSRGGKGAYEQYF
D: TRBD2
V: TRBV6-6
J: TRBJ2-7
size: .

DNA: TGCAGCGTAGCCGGGACAGGGGATGAAAAACTGTTTTTT
CDR3: CSVAGTGDEKLFF
D: TRBD1
V: TRBV29-1
J: TRBJ1-4
size: .

DNA: TGCGCCAGCAGCCAAGATCGGCAGTATACGCAGTATTTT
CDR3: CASSQDRQYTQYF
D: .
V: TRBV4-1
J: TRBJ2-3
size: .

DNA: TGTGCCAGCAGTTACGGCCCAGGGTTCTATGGCTACACCTTC
CDR3: CASSYGPGFYGYTF
D: .
V: TRBV6-5
J: TRBJ1-2
size: once

DNA: TGTGCCAGCAGCTTAGCCCGGGCCATCGGGCCAGATACGCAGTATTTT
CDR3: CASSLARAIGPDTQYF
D: .
V: TRBV7-9
J: TRBJ2-3
size: .

DNA: TGCGCCAGCAGCCAGGCAATCGGGAGCTATGGCTACACCTTC
CDR3: CASSQAIGSYGYTF
D: .
V: TRBV4-3
J: TRBJ1-2
size: .

DNA: TGCGCCAGCAGCAACACGCTCGGACAGGGGAGTACAGATACGCAGTATTTT
CDR3: CASSNTLGQGSTDTQYF
D: TRBD1
V: TRBV5-1
J: TRBJ2-3
size: .

DNA: TGTGCCAGCAGCTTAGGGACCAGGAAACTGTTTTTT
CDR3: CASSLGTRKLFF
D: .
V: TRBV7-2
J: TRBJ1-4
size: .

DNA: TGCAGTGCTCTTCTTTCCAGGGGGTGGCGGGAGACCCGGTACTTC
CDR3: CSALLSRGWRETRYF
D: .
V: TRBV20-1
J: TRBJ2-5
size: .